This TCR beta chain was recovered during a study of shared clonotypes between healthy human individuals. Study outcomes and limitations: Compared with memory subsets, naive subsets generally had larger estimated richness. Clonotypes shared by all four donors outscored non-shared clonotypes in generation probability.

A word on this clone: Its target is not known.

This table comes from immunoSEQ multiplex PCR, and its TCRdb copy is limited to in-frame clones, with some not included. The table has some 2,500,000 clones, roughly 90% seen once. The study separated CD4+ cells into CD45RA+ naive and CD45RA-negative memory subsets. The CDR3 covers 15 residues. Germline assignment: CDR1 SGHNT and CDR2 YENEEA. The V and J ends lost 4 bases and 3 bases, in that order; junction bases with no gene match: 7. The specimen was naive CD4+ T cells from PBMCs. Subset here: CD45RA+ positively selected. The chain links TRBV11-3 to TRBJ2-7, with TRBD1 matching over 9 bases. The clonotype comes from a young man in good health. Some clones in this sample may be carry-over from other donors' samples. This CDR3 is CASSSSDRGFYEQYF. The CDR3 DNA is TGTGCCAGCAGCTCGTCTGACAGGGGGTTCTACGAGCAGTACTTC.